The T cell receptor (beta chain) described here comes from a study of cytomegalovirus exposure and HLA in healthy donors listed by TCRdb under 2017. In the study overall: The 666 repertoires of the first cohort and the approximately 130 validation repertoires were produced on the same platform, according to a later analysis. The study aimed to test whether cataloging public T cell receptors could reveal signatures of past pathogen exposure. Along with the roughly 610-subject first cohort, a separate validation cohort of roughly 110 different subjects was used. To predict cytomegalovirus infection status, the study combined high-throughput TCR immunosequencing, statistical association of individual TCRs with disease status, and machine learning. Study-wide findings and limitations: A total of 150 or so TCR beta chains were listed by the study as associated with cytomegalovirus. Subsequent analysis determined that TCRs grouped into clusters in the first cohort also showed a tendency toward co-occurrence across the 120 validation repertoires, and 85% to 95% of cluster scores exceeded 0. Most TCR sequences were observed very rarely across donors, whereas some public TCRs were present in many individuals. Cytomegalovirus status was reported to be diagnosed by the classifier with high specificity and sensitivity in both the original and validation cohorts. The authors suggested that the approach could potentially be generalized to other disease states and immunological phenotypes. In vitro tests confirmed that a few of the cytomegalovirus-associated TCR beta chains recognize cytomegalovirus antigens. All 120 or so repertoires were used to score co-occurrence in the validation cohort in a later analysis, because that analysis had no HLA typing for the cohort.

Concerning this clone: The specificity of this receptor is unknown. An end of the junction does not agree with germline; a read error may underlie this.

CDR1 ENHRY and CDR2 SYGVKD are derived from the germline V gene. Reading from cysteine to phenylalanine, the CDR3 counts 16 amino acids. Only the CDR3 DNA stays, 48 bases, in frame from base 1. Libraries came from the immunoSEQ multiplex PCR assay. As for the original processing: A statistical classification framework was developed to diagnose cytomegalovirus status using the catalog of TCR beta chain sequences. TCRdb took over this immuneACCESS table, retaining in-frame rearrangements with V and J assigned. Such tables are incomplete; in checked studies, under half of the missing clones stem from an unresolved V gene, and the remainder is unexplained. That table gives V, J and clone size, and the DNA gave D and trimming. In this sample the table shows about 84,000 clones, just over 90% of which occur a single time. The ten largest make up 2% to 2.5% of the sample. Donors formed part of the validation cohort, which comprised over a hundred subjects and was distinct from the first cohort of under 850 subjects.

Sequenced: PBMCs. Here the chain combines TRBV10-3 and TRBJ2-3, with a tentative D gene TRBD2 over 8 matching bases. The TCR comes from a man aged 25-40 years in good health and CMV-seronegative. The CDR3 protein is CAISVQGRTSRDTQYF. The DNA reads TGTGCCATCAGCGTACAGGGGCGGACTAGCAGAGATACGCAGTATTTT.